One and the same sample provided the 6 T cell receptor beta chains below, sequenced in a study of T cell responses to AZD1222 COVID-19 vaccine. The data were produced by immunoSEQ multiplex PCR, yet TCRdb's version contains in-frame clones alone and is incomplete. The repertoire holds 120,000 or so clones, about four fifths seen once, with 4% to 5% in the top ten. The sequencing used peripheral blood, collected on day 0 of AZD1222 vaccination. The receptors were gathered from an adult in good health.

The genes are TRBV6-5 and TRBJ1-6; D uncertain. The length of the CDR3 is 14 residues. Trimming took off 6 bases at V and 8 bases at J, with 14 bases between the two ends. Germline CDR1 MNHEY, CDR2 SVGAGI. CDR3 sequence (DNA): TGTGCCAGCAGCCGAGACATGCGGTATTCACCCCTCCACTTT. Encoded protein: CASSRDMRYSPLHF.

The V gene is TRBV6-2 or TRBV6-3, the J gene TRBJ1-1; D gene ambiguous. The CDR3 loop spans 13 amino acids. Germline CDR1 is MNHEY and CDR2 is SVGEGT. The germline V and J ends were trimmed by 2 bases and 4 bases, with 8 bases remaining between them. This chain's CDR3 is CASSYIQTTEAFF. The CDR3 nucleotides are TGTGCCAGCAGTTACATTCAGACCACTGAAGCTTTCTTT.

CDR3 residues: CASSIQDSYEQYF. CDR3 sequence (DNA): TGTGCCAGTTCTATTCAGGACTCCTACGAGCAGTACTTC. The chain joins TRBV12-3 or TRBV12-4 to TRBJ2-7; D is undetermined. This CDR3 has 13 amino acids. V was cut by 9 bases and J by 0 bases, with 12 bases left in between.

The CDR3 region is CASSLDRGVGGNTIYF. The CDR3, as DNA: TGTGCCAGCAGCTTGGACCGTGGCGTGGGTGGAAACACCATATATTTT. This chain connects TRBV5-4 to TRBJ1-3; D unclear. This CDR3 has 16 residues. Germline CDR1 and CDR2: SGHNT and YYREEE (reference sequence). V was trimmed by 0 bases and J by 3 bases, leaving 13 bases between them.

The chain couples TRBV5-6 to TRBJ2-2, with D possibly being TRBD1 (6 bases). The CDR3 loop spans 15 amino acids. Germline lookup yields CDR1 SGHDT and CDR2 YYEEEE. V was cut by 0 bases and J by 1 base, with 7 bases left in between. CDR3 region: CASSLAGVNTGELFF. DNA of the CDR3: TGTGCCAGCAGCTTGGCAGGGGTGAACACCGGGGAGCTGTTTTTT.

This chain links TRBV7-6 with TRBJ2-5; 10 bases line up with TRBD2. CDR1 and CDR2 (germline): SGHVS, FNYEAQ. Trimming removed 4 bases from V and 4 bases from J; junction bases left unmatched: 9. CDR3 length: 16 residues. In DNA, the CDR3 is TGTGCCAGCAGCTGGGGAGCGGGAGGGGGAGGAGAGACCCAGTACTTC. Its translation is CASSWGAGGGGETQYF.